Shown below are 3 T cell receptor beta chains from a single sample sequenced in a study of CD8+CD57+ T cells in acquired aplastic anemia. For sequencing, patients were chosen who had shown expansion of CD8+CD57+ cells by flow cytometry. Genomic DNA constituted the template upon which TCR beta VDJ and CDR3 profiling was performed. TCRdb passed the reads through MiXCR, listing each CDR3 protein once. The sample has about 190,000 distinct CDR3 sequences; 40% to 50% are singletons. Sequencing was carried out using sorted CD4+, CD8+, or CD8+CD57+ T cells (not recorded which) from PBMCs. The origin of the receptors is a human donor with aplastic anemia.

As to this clonotype: Germline and junction disagree at one end, which may indicate a read error. The V gene is TRBV2, the J gene TRBJ2-7; TRBD1 might be the D (5 bases). The V gene's germline CDR1 is SNHLY and CDR2 FYNNEI. CDR3 length: 12 amino acids. CDR3 amino acids: CASVRQSYEQYF. The DNA for the CDR3 is TGCGCCAGCGTGAGACAGAGCTACGAGCAGTACTTC.

This clonotype was seen at least ten times. V is TRBV19 and J is TRBJ2-1; D not resolved. Trimming pared 1 base from V and 8 bases from J, leaving 15 bases between. The CDR3 consists of 15 residues. Per germline, CDR1 LNHDA and CDR2 SQIVND (reference sequence). The CDR3 here is CASSIVFTRAHEQFF. Here the CDR3 DNA reads TGTGCCAGTAGTATAGTGTTTACAAGGGCCCATGAGCAGTTCTTC.

This clonotype was observed at least ten times. The V and J genes are TRBV19 and TRBJ1-3; D not certain. Trimming shortened V by 3 bases and J by 4 bases, and 13 bases separated the two germline ends. Germline CDR1 is LNHDA and CDR2 is SQIVND (reference sequence). The CDR3 covers 15 residues. CDR3 DNA sequence: TGTGCCAGTAGTATTGGTGGAGTGAGAGGAAACACCATATATTTT. Translation: CASSIGGVRGNTIYF.